A selection of T cell receptor beta chains follows, all from one sample in a study of CD8+ T cells in alopecia areata. Some clones are missing from TCRdb's copy, which holds only in-frame ones; the method was immunoSEQ multiplex PCR. The table lists 150,000 to 200,000 clones, roughly 60% of them singletons. Sequences were derived from CD4+ T cells sorted from blood, sampled at week 24, from a patient treated with tofacitinib. The receptor set was obtained from a human donor with alopecia areata. Both conserved end residues are part of each CDR3. Each record gives: clone size, V gene, D gene, J gene, CDR3 protein, CDR3 DNA. A D gene is named only where the DNA matches it firmly. Clone size is stated in some rows and not others, as once, few, many or a class when expanded.

>-|TRBV23-1|TRBD1|TRBJ2-1
CASSSLDRGWDEQFF
TGCGCCAGCAGCAGCCTAGACAGGGGATGGGATGAGCAGTTCTTC
>few|TRBV7-2|TRBD2|TRBJ2-5
CASSFGGGQETQYF
TGTGCCAGCAGCTTTGGCGGGGGACAAGAGACCCAGTACTTC
>-|TRBV29-1|-|TRBJ2-2
CSVDRGNTGELFF
TGCAGCGTTGACAGGGGAAACACCGGGGAGCTGTTTTTT
>many|TRBV7-2|TRBD2|TRBJ2-1
CASTTSSGSYNEQFF
TGTGCCAGCACGACTTCTAGCGGGTCCTACAATGAGCAGTTCTTC
>-|TRBV15|-|TRBJ2-1
CATNVGRSSYNEQFF
TGTGCCACCAATGTCGGGAGAAGCTCCTACAATGAGCAGTTCTTC
>-|TRBV11-2|-|TRBJ1-1
CASNPGENTEAFF
TGTGCCAGCAACCCAGGGGAGAACACTGAAGCTTTCTTT
>-|TRBV6-5|TRBD2|TRBJ2-1
CASRPSGGLDEQFF
TGTGCCAGCAGACCTAGCGGGGGGCTGGATGAGCAGTTCTTC
>-|TRBV14|TRBD1|TRBJ2-2
CASSQGTGQLFF
TGTGCCAGCAGCCAAGGGACAGGGCAGCTGTTTTTT
>-|TRBV4-1|-|TRBJ1-2
CASSQTHTVYGYTF
TGCGCCAGCAGCCAAACGCATACAGTATATGGCTACACCTTC
>-|TRBV2|-|TRBJ1-2
CASSEQGHRYGYTF
TGTGCCAGCAGTGAACAAGGTCACCGCTATGGCTACACCTTC
>-|TRBV5-1|-|TRBJ2-1
CASSRGLAGEQFF
TGCGCCAGCAGCCGGGGACTGGCCGGTGAGCAGTTCTTC
>-|TRBV11-2|TRBD1|TRBJ1-2
CASSTQTGGLLGYGYTF
TGTGCCAGCAGCACCCAAACAGGGGGGCTGTTGGGATATGGCTACACCTTC
>-|TRBV4-2|TRBD2|TRBJ2-1
CASSLGEGSINEQFF
TGTGCCAGCAGCTTGGGGGAGGGGTCTATCAATGAGCAGTTCTTC
>-|TRBV5-6|-|TRBJ1-5
CASSFWDELNQPQHF
TGTGCCAGCAGCTTCTGGGACGAACTCAATCAGCCCCAGCATTTT
>few|TRBV29-1|TRBD2|TRBJ2-1
CSVPGGAGAYNEQFF
TGCAGCGTTCCGGGTGGAGCGGGGGCCTACAATGAGCAGTTCTTC
>few|TRBV11-2|TRBD2|TRBJ2-7
CASSRTSGGQFYEQYF
TGTGCCAGCAGCCGGACTAGCGGGGGGCAATTCTACGAGCAGTACTTC
>-|TRBV30|-|TRBJ1-2
CAWRGDHTNYGYTF
TGTGCCTGGAGGGGGGATCATACTAACTATGGCTACACCTTC
>-|TRBV2|TRBD1|TRBJ2-7
CASSSAGTGYYEQYF
TGTGCCAGCAGTTCAGCCGGGACAGGATACTACGAGCAGTACTTC
>-|TRBV29-1|TRBD1|TRBJ1-1
CSVEGDSGGRAFF
TGCAGCGTTGAAGGGGACTCAGGGGGGAGGGCTTTCTTT
>few|TRBV7-8|-|TRBJ2-1
CASSLSIEQFF
TGTGCCAGCAGCTTATCTATTGAGCAGTTCTTC
>-|TRBV29-1|-|TRBJ2-2
CSVEGRNTGELFF
TGCAGCGTTGAAGGCAGAAACACCGGGGAGCTGTTTTTT
>few|TRBV6-6|-|TRBJ1-5
CASSRLSQPQHF
TGTGCCAGCAGCCGCCTTTCTCAGCCCCAGCATTTT
>-|TRBV7-2|TRBD2|TRBJ2-1
CASSFRTSGDPQQFF
TGTGCCAGCAGCTTTCGGACTAGCGGGGACCCGCAGCAGTTCTTC
>-|TRBV30|TRBD1|TRBJ1-5
CAWAGTGSSNQPQHF
TGTGCCTGGGCCGGGACAGGGAGTAGCAATCAGCCCCAGCATTTT
>-|TRBV10-3|-|TRBJ2-7
CAISEADRTGEQYF
TGTGCCATCAGTGAGGCCGACAGGACGGGCGAGCAGTACTTC
>few|TRBV30|TRBD1|TRBJ2-2
CAWNYRGVTGELFF
TGTGCCTGGAATTACAGGGGGGTCACCGGGGAGCTGTTTTTT
>-|TRBV5-1|-|TRBJ2-6
CASSWDASGANVLTF
TGCGCCAGCAGCTGGGACGCCTCTGGGGCCAACGTCCTGACTTTC
>-|TRBV5-1|-|TRBJ1-1
CASSENGRAFF
TGCGCCAGCAGCGAGAATGGGAGGGCTTTCTTT